This passage covers 4 T cell receptor beta chains from one sample sequenced in a study of shared T cell receptors in the human thymus. Data came from immunoSEQ multiplex PCR; TCRdb stores just in-frame clones and leaves some out. The sample lists roughly 710,000 clones; 70% to 90% were seen once. The data were also submitted as part of a second study, on human thymus T cells.

The specimen sequenced was thymocytes. The receptors come from a girl in the first two years of life with a congenital heart defect.

In DNA, the CDR3 is TGTGCCAGCAGCTTGGAGTTTGACCGCAGGGGAGCTTTCTTT. It codes for CASSLEFDRRGAFF. V usage is TRBV5-4 and J usage is TRBJ1-1; D might be TRBD1 (6 bases). Germline lookup yields CDR1 SGHNT and CDR2 YYREEE (reference sequence). CDR3 length: 14 amino acids. Trimming pared 0 bases from V and 10 bases from J, leaving 16 bases between.

The CDR3 loop reads CASSLGVTRGYEQYF. CDR3 DNA: TGCGCCAGCAGCTTGGGTGTTACTAGGGGGTACGAGCAGTACTTC. The J gene is TRBJ2-7, the V gene TRBV5-1, with a possible D match to TRBD1 (6 bases). The CDR3 is made up of 15 amino acids. In germline, CDR1 is SGHRS, CDR2 YFSETQ. V dropped 0 bases and J dropped 4 bases, with 14 bases sitting between them.

The rearrangement joins TRBV27 to TRBJ2-7; 15 nucleotides line up with TRBD2. Germline CDR1 MNHEY, CDR2 SMNVEV (reference sequence). The CDR3 sequence is 18 residues long. V trimming: 4 bases; J trimming: 1 base; junction bases outside the gene matches: 8. This CDR3 reads CASSYGTSGGPRSYEQYF. The CDR3 DNA follows: TGTGCCAGCAGTTACGGGACTAGCGGGGGGCCTCGTTCCTACGAGCAGTACTTC.

The chain links TRBV6-1 to TRBJ2-5; D may be TRBD2 (5 bases). The CDR3 runs 17 residues. Trimming took off 1 base at V and 2 bases at J, with 17 bases between the two ends. The germline CDR1 and CDR2 sequences are MNHNS and SASEGT. The CDR3 reads CASSEVQFTAGQETQYF. The CDR3 DNA reads as TGTGCCAGCAGTGAAGTCCAGTTCACCGCGGGTCAAGAGACCCAGTACTTC.